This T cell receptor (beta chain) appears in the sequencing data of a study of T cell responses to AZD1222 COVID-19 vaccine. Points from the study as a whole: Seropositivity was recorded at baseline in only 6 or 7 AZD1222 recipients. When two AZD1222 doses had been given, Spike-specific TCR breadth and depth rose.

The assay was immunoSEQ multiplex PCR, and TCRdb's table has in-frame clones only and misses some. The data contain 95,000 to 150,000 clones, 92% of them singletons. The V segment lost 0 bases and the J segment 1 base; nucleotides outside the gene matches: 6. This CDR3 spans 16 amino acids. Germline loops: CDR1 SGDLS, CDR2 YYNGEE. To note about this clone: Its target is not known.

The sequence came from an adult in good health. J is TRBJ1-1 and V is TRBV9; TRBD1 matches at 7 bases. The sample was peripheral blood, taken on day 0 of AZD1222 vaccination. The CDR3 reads CASSVAGGDRNTEAFF. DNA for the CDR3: TGTGCCAGCAGCGTAGCAGGGGGGGACAGGAACACTGAAGCTTTCTTT.